This T cell receptor beta chain appears in the sequencing data of a study of beta chain features in type 1 diabetes. V gave up 6 bases and J gave up 4 bases; unmatched junction bases: 5. The CDR3 runs 14 residues. The V gene's germline CDR1 is MNHEY and CDR2 SMNVEV (reference sequence). The study, taken as a whole, reports: Resolution of whether HLA type affects TCRB rearrangement was not achieved here. cDNA-based reads could over-represent cells with high TCR expression.

Of the isolated RNA, all was reverse transcribed, and so the sequenced material was expressed TCRB transcripts. Libraries were prepared by immunoSEQ multiplex PCR; TCRdb keeps only in-frame clonotypes and omits some of them. Counted here are about 210,000 clones, approximately 11% occurring once; the ten biggest clones make up roughly 1.4%. Of note for this clone: Its cognate antigen is unknown.

Sequencing input: central memory CD4+ T cells from blood. This chain links TRBV27 with TRBJ2-3, with 9 bases that match TRBD1. This TCR was recovered from a man younger than 35 in good health. CDR3 sequence reads: CASSRDREADTQYF. In DNA, the CDR3 is TGTGCCAGCAGCCGGGACAGGGAGGCAGATACGCAGTATTTT.